These T cell receptor beta chains were read from a single sample in a study of siplizumab effects on memory and regulatory T cells. Some clones are missing from TCRdb's copy, which holds only in-frame ones; the method was immunoSEQ multiplex PCR. The table has some 97,000 clones, about 95% seen once. What was sequenced was non-Treg CD4+ T cells sorted from blood. The receptors originated from a human donor in good health. The CDR3 runs from the conserved cysteine through the conserved F or W. The D gene is left open where the match is weak. Some rows have no size entry. The others give once, few or many, or a class for an expanded clone.

clone size,J gene,D gene,V gene,CDR3 DNA,CDR3 protein
-,TRBJ1-1,-,TRBV2,TGTGCCAGCATGCTAGTCTCTGAAGCTTTCTTT,CASMLVSEAFF
once,TRBJ1-1,TRBD1,TRBV18,TGTGCCAGCTCAACGGACAGGGCCACTGAAGCTTTCTTT,CASSTDRATEAFF
-,TRBJ2-1,-,TRBV15,TGTGCCACCAGCAGAGAGTGGGGGGCGCAGTTCTTC,CATSREWGAQFF
-,TRBJ2-3,TRBD2,TRBV11-2,TGTGCCAGCAGCCTTACCGGGACTAGCGGAAATACGCAGTATTTT,CASSLTGTSGNTQYF
-,TRBJ2-7,-,TRBV5-8,TGTGCCAGCAGCTGGCGGTTCAGGGGAGGTTACGAGCAGTACTTC,CASSWRFRGGYEQYF
few,TRBJ2-3,-,TRBV14,TGTGCCAGCAGCCACTCCGGGGAACATACGCAGTATTTT,CASSHSGEHTQYF
-,TRBJ2-3,TRBD2,TRBV13,TGTGCCAGCAGCCCCGGGACTAGCGGGAGTGGCACAGATACGCAGTATTTT,CASSPGTSGSGTDTQYF
-,TRBJ1-3,-,TRBV25-1,TGTGCCAGCAGTGAGGAAAATTTTTTCTCTGGAAACACCATATATTTT,CASSEENFFSGNTIYF
-,TRBJ2-5,TRBD1,TRBV6-1,TGTGCCAGCTCCTCGGACAGGGGGTTTGTTGAGACCCAGTACTTC,CASSSDRGFVETQYF
-,TRBJ2-3,-,TRBV9,TGTGCCAGCAGCGTAGGAACGGATACGCAGTATTTT,CASSVGTDTQYF
-,TRBJ2-2,-,TRBV2,TGTGCCAGCAGTGAAGTTTTGGGGGTCGGGGAGCTGTTTTTT,CASSEVLGVGELFF
-,TRBJ2-7,-,TRBV5-1,TGCGCCAGCAGCTACGACAGACGCTCCTACGAGCAGTACTTC,CASSYDRRSYEQYF
-,TRBJ2-1,TRBD2,TRBV19,TGTGCCAGTAGTCCCCACACCAGACTAGCGGGATATAACAATGAGCAGTTCTTC,CASSPHTRLAGYNNEQFF
once,TRBJ2-7,-,TRBV5-6,TGTGCCAGCAGCAGGAATACAGGACCTCGGAGCTACGAGCAGTACTTC,CASSRNTGPRSYEQYF
-,TRBJ2-3,TRBD2,TRBV5-6,TGTGCCAGCAGCTCCGGGACTAGCGGGAGCTTTACGCAGTATTTT,CASSSGTSGSFTQYF
-,TRBJ2-1,-,TRBV5-1,TGCGCCAGCAGCTTTTCGGTGGACAATGAGCAGTTCTTC,CASSFSVDNEQFF
-,TRBJ1-1,-,TRBV7-3,TGTGCCAGCAGCTTAGATTCGGCAGGGGTTCGTGAAGCTTTCTTT,CASSLDSAGVREAFF
-,TRBJ2-5,TRBD1,TRBV6-5,TGTGCCAGCAGCAGCGGGACAGGGGTAGAGACCCAGTACTTC,CASSSGTGVETQYF
-,TRBJ1-2,TRBD1,TRBV5-4,TGTGCCAGCAGCTTGGGAGGGGACAGCTTGGTCTATGGCTACACCTTC,CASSLGGDSLVYGYTF
-,TRBJ2-7,TRBD2,TRBV7-9,TGTGCCAGCAGATCCACTAGCGGGAGAAGGTACGAGCAGTACTTC,CASRSTSGRRYEQYF
once,TRBJ1-3,-,TRBV5-1,TGCGCCAGCAGCCCGGGAGAGGGAAACACCATATATTTT,CASSPGEGNTIYF
-,TRBJ1-5,-,TRBV2,TGTGCCAGCAGTGATCGACGGGCGAATCAGCCCCAGCATTTT,CASSDRRANQPQHF
-,TRBJ2-1,-,TRBV18,TGTGCCAGCTCACCACCCGCCGGGGTGAGGGCGGGATACAATGAGCAGTTCTTC,CASSPPAGVRAGYNEQFF
-,TRBJ1-1,-,TRBV5-1,TGCGCCAGCAGCTTGGACTCGGGGCCGAGGACTGAAGCTTTCTTT,CASSLDSGPRTEAFF
-,TRBJ2-3,TRBD1,TRBV6-4,TGTGCCAGCAGTGAATCCGGGACAGGGGGCGATACGCAGTATTTT,CASSESGTGGDTQYF
-,TRBJ1-6,-,TRBV11-2,TGTGCCAGCAGTAGGGGGGCTCGGTCACCCCTCCACTTT,CASSRGARSPLHF
-,TRBJ2-3,-,TRBV21-1,TGTGCCAGCAGCAAAGAATTACTAGCGGGGCGCACAGATACGCAGTATTTT,CASSKELLAGRTDTQYF
-,TRBJ2-5,-,TRBV5-1,TGCGCCAGCAGCTTGGGTCAGGGCCGGGGGACCCAGTACTTC,CASSLGQGRGTQYF
-,TRBJ2-3,-,TRBV27,TGTGCCAGCAGTTTATATCCGAAGAGCACAGATACGCAGTATTTT,CASSLYPKSTDTQYF
-,TRBJ1-1,-,TRBV7-8,TGTGCCAGCAGCTTAGGAAGGCCACAGTCGGGTGAAGCTTTCTTT,CASSLGRPQSGEAFF
-,TRBJ1-6,-,TRBV30,TGTGCCTGGAGGGGACCGGGGCACAATTCACCCCTCCACTTT,CAWRGPGHNSPLHF
-,TRBJ2-7,-,TRBV9,TGTGCCAGCAGCCGGGCAGGGTTGTTAGGCGAGCAGTACTTC,CASSRAGLLGEQYF
-,TRBJ2-7,-,TRBV6-1,TGTGCCAGCAGCTCGGACTCCCGGTCCTACGAGCAGTACTTC,CASSSDSRSYEQYF
once,TRBJ1-1,TRBD1,TRBV28,TGTGCCAGCAGTTCAGGGGGCTACACTGAAGCTTTCTTT,CASSSGGYTEAFF
-,TRBJ1-3,-,TRBV12-5,TGTGCTAGTGGACAGGGAGTTGGAAACACCATATATTTT,CASGQGVGNTIYF
-,TRBJ2-7,-,TRBV27,TGTGCCAGCAGCCGGGACTTGATATACGAGCAGTACTTC,CASSRDLIYEQYF
-,TRBJ2-7,-,TRBV9,TGTGCCAGCAGCGTTTCAGGGGTAGGTTACGAGCAGTACTTC,CASSVSGVGYEQYF
-,TRBJ2-3,-,TRBV21-1,TGTGCCAGCAGCTCCCGGACGGAGAGCTCCACAGATACGCAGTATTTT,CASSSRTESSTDTQYF
-,TRBJ1-1,-,TRBV5-1,TGCGCCAGCAGCTCTGGGACATTGAACACTGAAGCTTTCTTT,CASSSGTLNTEAFF